This TCR beta chain stems from a study of blood T cell repertoires in COVID-19. The wider study: Researchers got acute and convalescent COVID-19 samples from the United States, Italy and Spain. Sources were T cells, B-cell-depleted T cells, or PBMCs; the material itself was cDNA or gDNA.

In the authors' workflow: Estimation of nucleated cell counts was performed using reference gene primer amplification. Profiling relied on immunoSEQ multiplex PCR, and the TCRdb table lists in-frame clones only, not all of them. V and J calls and clone size are as listed in that table; D and trimming were resolved from the DNA. The sample lists 95,000 to 120,000 clones, 80% to 90% occurring once. With V trimmed by 3 bases and J by 8 bases, 2 bases remained unmatched. This CDR3 region has 12 residues. From germline, CDR1 is KGHSH and CDR2 LQKENI. This receptor was obtained from a man aged 35-49 years with acute or convalescent COVID-19. The sequenced material came from peripheral blood. The chain links TRBV18 to TRBJ1-2; 8 bases map to TRBD1. The CDR3 DNA reads TGTGCCAGCTCACCCACAGGGGGGGGCTACACCTTC. Amino acids: CASSPTGGGYTF.